This T cell receptor beta chain was found in a study of T cell changes during pregnancy in multiple sclerosis. Clones were read by immunoSEQ multiplex PCR, and TCRdb kept only the in-frame ones, dropping some. This sample has around 16,000 clones, with about 80% found just once. This receptor was obtained from a female donor in good health, enrolled as a control in a pregnancy study. The sequences come from CD8+ T cells from peripheral blood mononuclear cells, collected after pregnancy.

The DNA of the CDR3 is TGTGCCAGCAGCTTACTCAGCCGACGGACTCATAGAACTGAAGCTTTCTTT. It specifies CASSLLSRRTHRTEAFF. V usage is TRBV7-6 and J usage is TRBJ1-1, with unresolved D. Per the germline V gene, CDR1 is SGHVS and CDR2 is FNYEAQ. The CDR3 has 17 residues. V lost 2 bases to trimming and J lost 5 bases, with 21 bases between them. The full variable domain, its missing parts supplied by reference TRBV7-6 and TRBJ1-1, is GAGVSQSPRYKVTKRGQDVALRCDPISGHVSLYWYRQALGQGPEFLTYFNYEAQQDKSGLPNDRFSAERPEGSISTLTIQRTEQRDSAMYRCASSLLSRRTHRTEAFFGQGTRLTVV.